Sequencing of this TCR beta chain was carried out in a study of blood T cells in healthy people across ages. Whole-study results and caveats: Age showed a roughly linear inverse relationship with TCR beta diversity per million T cells. Strong correlation linked observed beta diversity and percent naive T cells.

Total RNA was isolated from each sample in quantities of at least 6 micrograms. The V gene end was trimmed by 0 bases and the J gene end by 13 bases; junction bases not matched to a gene: 13. CDR1 and CDR2 (germline): GTSNPN, SVGIG (reference sequence). The CDR3 consists of 15 residues. A sample-barcoded 5' primer and a J-beta primer mix were used in a second PCR of roughly 6 to 11 cycles. TCRdb independently ran MiXCR on the 5' RACE reads; one entry per CDR3 protein. The sample contains about 780,000 distinct CDR3 sequences, around half of which appear only once. Comments on this clonotype: Antigen: not known.

The rearrangement joins TRBV30 to TRBJ1-5; 9 bases are shared with TRBD1. The clonotype originates from a man older than 75 in good health. What was sequenced was blood. As DNA, the CDR3 is TGTGCCTGGAGTGTACTCCCGGGACAGGGCTTTCCTCAGCATTTT. It codes for CAWSVLPGQGFPQHF.